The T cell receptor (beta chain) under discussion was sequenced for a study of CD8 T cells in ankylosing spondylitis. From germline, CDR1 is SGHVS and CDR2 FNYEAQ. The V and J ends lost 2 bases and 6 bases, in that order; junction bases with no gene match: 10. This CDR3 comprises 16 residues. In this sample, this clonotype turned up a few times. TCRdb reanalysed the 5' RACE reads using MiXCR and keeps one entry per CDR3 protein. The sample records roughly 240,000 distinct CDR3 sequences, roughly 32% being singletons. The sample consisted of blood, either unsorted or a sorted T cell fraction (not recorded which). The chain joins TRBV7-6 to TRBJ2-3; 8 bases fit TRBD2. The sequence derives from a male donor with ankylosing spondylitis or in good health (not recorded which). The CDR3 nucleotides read TGTGCCAGCAGCTTATCGGCCGGCGGGGGGTCGGATACGCAGTATTTT. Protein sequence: CASSLSAGGGSDTQYF.